These 10 T cell receptor beta chains share one sample of origin, sequenced in a study of blood T cells in healthy people across ages. A J-beta primer mix and a sample-barcoded 5' primer were used in a second PCR of roughly 6 to 11 cycles. From the 5' RACE reads, TCRdb called clonotypes with MiXCR, one entry per CDR3 protein. The table includes about 1.4 million distinct CDR3 sequences, 59% detected once. The sample taken for sequencing was blood. The receptor set was obtained from a man aged 18 to 30 in good health.

V and J are TRBV4-1 and TRBJ1-1; TRBD1 is a possible D gene (5 bases). This CDR3 contains 15 residues. The germline gives CDR1 MGHRA, CDR2 YSYEKL. Trimming cost V 3 bases and J 1 base, with 12 bases left between them. The CDR3: CASSHYSGGNTEAFF. CDR3 DNA sequence: TGCGCCAGCAGCCACTATAGTGGGGGGAACACTGAAGCTTTCTTT.

The V and J genes are TRBV2 and TRBJ2-7; 10 bases map to TRBD2. The CDR3 length is 15 residues. V was clipped by 4 bases and J by 7 bases; unmatched bases: 10. The germline gives CDR1 SNHLY, CDR2 FYNNEI. The CDR3 here is CASSANSGGTREQYF. CDR3 nucleotide sequence: TGTGCCAGCAGTGCCAATAGCGGGGGGACCAGGGAGCAGTACTTC.

The rearrangement joins TRBV7-6 to TRBJ2-3; 12 bases agree with TRBD2. Looked up from germline, CDR1 is SGHVS and CDR2 is FNYEAQ. Germline trimming cut 5 bases from V and 7 bases from J; bases unmatched to any gene: 22. The CDR3 loop spans 20 amino acids. CDR3 coding DNA: TGTGCCAGCAGCAAGTTGGGACTAGCGGGTGTTTCCCCCAAGCTTCATACGCAGTATTTT. Translating it yields CASSKLGLAGVSPKLHTQYF.

V usage is TRBV20-1 and J usage is TRBJ2-1, with D possibly matching TRBD1 (6 bases). The CDR3 has 17 residues. V was trimmed by 3 bases and J by 0 bases, leaving 18 bases between them. Germline V gene data show CDR1 as DFQATT and CDR2 as SNEGSKA (reference sequence). As DNA, the CDR3 is TGCAGTGCTAGGGATTCACAGGGCCAGCGCTCCTACAATGAGCAGTTCTTC. Its translation: CSARDSQGQRSYNEQFF.

This sequence joins TRBV27 and TRBJ2-5, with 14 bases matching TRBD2. Germline V gene sequence: CDR1 MNHEY, CDR2 SMNVEV (reference sequence). The length of the CDR3 is 18 residues. V was pared by 5 bases and J by 4 bases, with 12 bases of the junction left unmatched. This CDR3 is CASSPTTWTSGGRETQYF. Here the CDR3 DNA reads TGTGCCAGCAGTCCAACTACCTGGACTAGCGGGGGGAGAGAGACCCAGTACTTC.

This sequence joins TRBV20-1 and TRBJ2-3; 8 nucleotides line up with TRBD2. This CDR3 has 16 amino acids. From germline, CDR1 is DFQATT and CDR2 SNEGSKA (reference sequence). Losses at the gene ends were 3 bases for V and 0 bases for J; bases not matched to a gene: 8. This CDR3 is CSASPPGGRSTDTQYF. The CDR3 nucleotides are TGCAGTGCTAGCCCTCCGGGGGGGAGAAGCACAGATACGCAGTATTTT.

In DNA form, the CDR3 reads TGTGCCAGCAGTGGTTTTATCGATGAGCAGTTCTTC. Its protein product is CASSGFIDEQFF. V is TRBV27 and J is TRBJ2-1; no definite D call. CDR3 length equals 12 residues. V was cut by 5 bases and J by 8 bases, with 10 bases left in between. CDR1 is MNHEY and CDR2 is SMNVEV in the germline V gene (reference sequence).

The table lists this clonotype with a count of one. The chain is built from TRBV7-2 and TRBJ2-1, with D possibly being TRBD2 (5 bases). Matching the DNA end better, TRBJ2-7 makes the J call doubtful. In germline, CDR1 is SGHTA, CDR2 FQGNSA. This CDR3 region has 15 residues. The chain's CDR3 is CASSLLVDSYNEQYF. The CDR3 bases are TGTGCCAGCAGCTTATTGGTGGACTCCTACAATGAGCAGTACTTC.

The chain couples TRBV18 to TRBJ2-5, with 7 bases aligning to TRBD1. The CDR3 loop spans 15 amino acids. Germline V gives CDR1 KGHSH, CDR2 LQKENI. V was clipped by 1 base and J by 2 bases; unmatched bases: 4. The CDR3 coding sequence is TGTGCCAGCTCACCACTTAGGGACAGACAAGAGACCCAGTACTTC. Amino acid sequence: CASSPLRDRQETQYF.

The chain uses TRBV25-1 and TRBJ2-3; 11 nucleotides line up with TRBD1. The CDR3 has 13 amino acids. V shed 10 bases and J 4 bases; nucleotides not matched to a gene: 4. Per germline, CDR1 MGHDK and CDR2 SYGVNS. CDR3 in DNA: TGTGCCATCAGGGGACAGGGGGCAGATACGCAGTATTTT. It specifies CAIRGQGADTQYF.